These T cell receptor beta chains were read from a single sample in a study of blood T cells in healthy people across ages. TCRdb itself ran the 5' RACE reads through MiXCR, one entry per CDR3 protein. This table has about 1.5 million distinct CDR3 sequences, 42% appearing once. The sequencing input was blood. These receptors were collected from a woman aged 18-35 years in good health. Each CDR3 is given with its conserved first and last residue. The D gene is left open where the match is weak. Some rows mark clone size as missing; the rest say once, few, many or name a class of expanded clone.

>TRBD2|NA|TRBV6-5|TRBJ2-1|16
CASSPFSSGGPNEQFF
TGTGCCAGCAGCCCCTTCTCTAGCGGGGGGCCGAATGAGCAGTTCTTC
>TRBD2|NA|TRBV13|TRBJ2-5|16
CASRLGGLAGVETQYF
TGTGCCAGCAGGCTAGGGGGACTAGCGGGAGTTGAGACCCAGTACTTC
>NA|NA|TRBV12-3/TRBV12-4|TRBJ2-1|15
CASSFGTAPYNEQFF
TGTGCCAGCAGTTTCGGAACGGCCCCCTACAATGAGCAGTTCTTC
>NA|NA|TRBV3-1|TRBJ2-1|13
CASMGPRANEQFF
TGTGCCAGCATGGGACCCCGAGCGAATGAGCAGTTCTTC
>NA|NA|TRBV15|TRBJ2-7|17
CATSRVPSLLPYNEQYF
TGTGCCACCAGCAGAGTCCCTAGCCTACTCCCCTACAATGAGCAGTACTTC
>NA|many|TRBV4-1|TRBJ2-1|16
CASSRPGLNSYNEQFF
TGCGCCAGCAGCCGCCCGGGACTTAATTCTTACAATGAGCAGTTCTTC
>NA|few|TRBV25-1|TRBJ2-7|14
CASSDGPSSYEQYF
TGTGCCAGCAGTGACGGGCCTTCCTCCTACGAGCAGTACTTC
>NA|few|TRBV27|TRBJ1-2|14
CASNPGTPNYGYTF
TGTGCCAGCAATCCGGGGACCCCTAACTATGGCTACACCTTC
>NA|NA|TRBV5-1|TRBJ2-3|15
CASTSDRPSTDTQYF
TGCGCCAGCACGTCCGACAGGCCCAGCACAGATACGCAGTATTTT
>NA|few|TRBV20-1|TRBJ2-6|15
CSHKSGAAGANVLTF
TGCAGCCACAAGTCGGGTGCCGCCGGGGCCAACGTCCTGACTTTC
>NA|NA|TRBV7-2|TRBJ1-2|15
CASSRVADTNYGYTF
TGTGCCAGCAGCCGAGTTGCAGATACTAACTATGGCTACACCTTC
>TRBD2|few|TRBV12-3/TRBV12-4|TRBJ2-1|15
CASSLASGRNGEQFF
TGTGCCAGCAGTTTAGCTAGCGGGAGAAATGGTGAGCAGTTCTTC
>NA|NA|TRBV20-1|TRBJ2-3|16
CSARAGRGTSTDTQYF
TGCAGTGCTAGAGCCGGTAGGGGAACTAGCACAGATACGCAGTATTTT
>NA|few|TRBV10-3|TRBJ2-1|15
CAISDISGTETGQFF
TGTGCCATCAGCGACATCTCCGGGACCGAGACCGGGCAGTTCTTC
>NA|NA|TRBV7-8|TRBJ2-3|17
CASSPNIKEGSTDTQYF
TGTGCCAGCAGCCCCAATATAAAAGAAGGGTCCACAGATACGCAGTATTTT
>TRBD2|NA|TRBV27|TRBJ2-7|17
CASSPRRAGGLYNEQYF
TGTGCCAGCAGTCCCAGACGGGCGGGAGGTCTATACAATGAGCAGTACTTC
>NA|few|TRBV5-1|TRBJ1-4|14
CASSPGGAGEKLFF
TGCGCCAGCAGCCCGGGGGGGGCCGGGGAAAAACTGTTTTTT
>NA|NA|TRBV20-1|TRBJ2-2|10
CSASREGLFF
TGCAGTGCGTCTCGCGAGGGGCTGTTTTTT
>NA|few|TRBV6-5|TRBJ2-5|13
CASSYSGRREQYF
TGTGCCAGCAGTTACTCTGGGCGGAGGGAGCAGTACTTC
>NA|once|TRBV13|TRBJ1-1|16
CASSLSPGQANTEAFF
TGTGCCAGCAGCTTAAGCCCCGGACAAGCCAACACTGAAGCTTTCTTT
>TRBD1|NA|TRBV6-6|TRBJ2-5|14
CASSTGTGSETQYF
TGTGCCAGCAGCACCGGGACAGGGAGTGAGACCCAGTACTTC
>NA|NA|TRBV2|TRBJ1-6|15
CASSEGSTDNSPLHF
TGTGCCAGCAGTGAAGGGTCTACAGATAATTCACCCCTCCACTTT
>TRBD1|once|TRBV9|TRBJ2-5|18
CASSPRNGQGARGETRYF
TGTGCCAGCAGCCCTAGAAACGGGCAGGGGGCGAGGGGTGAGACCCGGTACTTC
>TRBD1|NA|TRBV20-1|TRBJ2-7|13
CSARDNRGYEQYF
TGCAGTGCTAGAGATAACAGGGGTTACGAGCAGTACTTC
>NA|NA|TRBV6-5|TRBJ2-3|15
CASSYRGGSEDTQYF
TGTGCCAGCAGTTACAGGGGCGGCTCTGAAGATACGCAGTATTTT
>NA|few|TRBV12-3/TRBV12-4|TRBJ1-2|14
CASSAAQGAYGYTF
TGTGCCAGCAGCGCCGCCCAGGGCGCTTATGGCTACACCTTC
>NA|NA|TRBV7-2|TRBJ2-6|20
CASSFRVGALTSGRTNVLTF
TGTGCCAGCAGCTTTCGGGTCGGGGCCCTTACCTCTGGTAGGACCAACGTCCTGACTTTC
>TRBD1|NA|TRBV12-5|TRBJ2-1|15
CASGLDRGMYNEQFF
TGTGCTAGTGGACTCGACAGGGGGATGTACAATGAGCAGTTCTTC
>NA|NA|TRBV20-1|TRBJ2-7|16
CSARGPASSDPYEQYF
TGCAGTGCTAGGGGCCCCGCCTCTAGCGACCCCTACGAGCAGTACTTC
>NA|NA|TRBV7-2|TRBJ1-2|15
CASSLATAQTYGYTF
TGTGCCAGCAGCTTAGCCACAGCCCAAACCTATGGCTACACCTTC
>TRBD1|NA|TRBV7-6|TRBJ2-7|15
CASSSMTGGSYEQYF
TGTGCCAGCAGCTCAATGACAGGGGGGTCCTACGAGCAGTACTTC
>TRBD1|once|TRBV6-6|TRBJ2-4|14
CATGGTGGADIQYF
TGTGCCACGGGGGGGACAGGGGGCGCAGACATTCAGTACTTC
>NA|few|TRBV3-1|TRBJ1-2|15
CASSQAGAGDYGYTF
TGTGCCAGCAGCCAAGCGGGGGCCGGGGACTATGGCTACACCTTC
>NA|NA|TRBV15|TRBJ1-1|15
CATSRVNARDTEAFF
TGTGCCACCAGCAGAGTTAACGCCCGGGACACTGAAGCTTTCTTT
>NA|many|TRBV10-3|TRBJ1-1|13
CATEPGLNTEAFF
TGTGCCACCGAACCGGGGCTGAACACTGAAGCTTTCTTT
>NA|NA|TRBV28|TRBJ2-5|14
CASSSFQPQETQYF
TGTGCCAGCAGTTCATTCCAACCACAAGAGACCCAGTACTTC
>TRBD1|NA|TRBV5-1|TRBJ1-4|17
CASSLVSPGTGDEKLFF
TGCGCCAGCAGCTTGGTGTCCCCCGGGACAGGGGATGAAAAACTGTTTTTT
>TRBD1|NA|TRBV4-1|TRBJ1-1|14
CASSPTQGAAEAFF
TGCGCCAGCAGCCCCACACAGGGGGCAGCTGAAGCTTTCTTT
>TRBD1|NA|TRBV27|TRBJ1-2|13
CASRVTGGYGYTF
TGTGCCAGCAGGGTGACAGGGGGTTATGGCTACACCTTC
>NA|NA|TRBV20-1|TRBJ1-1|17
CSARITRPAEMNTEAFF
TGCAGTGCTAGGATAACCAGGCCCGCGGAGATGAACACTGAAGCTTTCTTT
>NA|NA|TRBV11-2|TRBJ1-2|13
CASSLDGWNGYTF
TGTGCCAGCAGCTTAGATGGCTGGAATGGCTACACCTTC
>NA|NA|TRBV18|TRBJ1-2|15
CASSPNPGQNYGYTF
TGTGCCAGCTCACCAAACCCAGGGCAAAACTATGGCTACACCTTC
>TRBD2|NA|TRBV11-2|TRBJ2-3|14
CASSFETSGDTQYF
TGTGCCAGCAGCTTCGAGACTAGCGGAGATACGCAGTATTTT
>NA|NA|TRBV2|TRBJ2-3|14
CASTNRAATDTQYF
TGTGCCAGCACAAACAGGGCCGCCACAGATACGCAGTATTTT
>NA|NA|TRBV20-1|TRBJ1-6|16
CSAREIPQVVNSPLHF
TGCAGTGCTAGAGAGATTCCACAGGTCGTTAATTCACCCCTCCACTTT
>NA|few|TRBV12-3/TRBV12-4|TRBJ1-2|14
CASSPTGPIYGYTF
TGTGCCAGCAGTCCGACAGGACCCATCTATGGCTACACCTTC
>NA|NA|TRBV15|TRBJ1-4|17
CATSSDWTGLGNEKLFF
TGTGCCACCAGCAGTGACTGGACCGGCCTGGGGAATGAAAAACTGTTTTTT
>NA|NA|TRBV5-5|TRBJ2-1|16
CASSLFRSSGVVEQFF
TGTGCCAGCAGCTTGTTTCGCTCATCGGGTGTGGTTGAGCAGTTCTTC
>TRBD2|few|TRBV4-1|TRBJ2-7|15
CASRRRGLATYEQYF
TGCGCCAGCAGGAGAAGGGGACTAGCGACCTACGAGCAGTACTTC
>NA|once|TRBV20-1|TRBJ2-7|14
CSAQTGFPSYEQYF
TGCAGTGCTCAAACAGGGTTTCCCTCCTACGAGCAGTACTTC
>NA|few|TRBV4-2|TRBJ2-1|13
CASSQARTAEQFF
TGTGCCAGCAGCCAAGCCCGGACAGCCGAGCAGTTCTTC
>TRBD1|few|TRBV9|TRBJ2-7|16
CASSSQDRGISYEQYF
TGTGCCAGCAGCTCTCAGGACAGGGGGATCTCCTACGAGCAGTACTTC
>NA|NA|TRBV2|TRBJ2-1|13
CASSKSSYNEQFF
TGTGCCAGCTCTAAAAGCTCCTATAATGAGCAGTTCTTC